A selection of T cell receptor beta chains follows, all from one sample in a study of cytomegalovirus exposure and HLA in healthy donors. Repertoires were generated with immunoSEQ multiplex PCR, while TCRdb's copy carries only in-frame clones and drops some. The sample records 220,000 or so clones, 70% to 80% being singletons. The sample taken for sequencing was PBMCs. Receptors were obtained from a woman in her 30s in good health and CMV-seronegative. CDR3s include the opening cysteine and the closing phenylalanine or tryptophan. Each record gives: clone size, J gene, V gene, D gene, CDR3 protein, CDR3 DNA. D genes are given only for firm matches. The size field is filled for only some rows; it gives once, few, many or a size class.

abundance: .
j_gene: TRBJ1-1
v_gene: TRBV27
d_gene: TRBD1
CDR3aa: CASWGRGPGNTEAFF
CDR3nt: TGTGCCAGTTGGGGCAGGGGGCCGGGGAACACTGAAGCTTTCTTT

abundance: few
j_gene: TRBJ2-1
v_gene: TRBV19
d_gene: TRBD2
CDR3aa: CASSLRRGVSSYNEQFF
CDR3nt: TGTGCCAGTAGTCTGCGGCGGGGGGTAAGCTCCTACAATGAGCAGTTCTTC

abundance: .
j_gene: TRBJ2-1
v_gene: TRBV9
d_gene: TRBD2
CDR3aa: CASSVGGLALEQFF
CDR3nt: TGTGCCAGCAGCGTCGGGGGACTAGCTCTTGAGCAGTTCTTC

abundance: .
j_gene: TRBJ2-3
v_gene: TRBV11-3
d_gene: .
CDR3aa: CASSLGGVLTDTQYF
CDR3nt: TGTGCCAGCAGCTTAGGGGGGGTCCTCACAGATACGCAGTATTTT

abundance: .
j_gene: TRBJ1-1
v_gene: TRBV6-1
d_gene: TRBD1
CDR3aa: CASSGDRDTEAFF
CDR3nt: TGTGCCAGCAGCGGTGACAGGGATACTGAAGCTTTCTTT

abundance: .
j_gene: TRBJ1-1
v_gene: TRBV6-5
d_gene: .
CDR3aa: CASSYEERSNTEAFF
CDR3nt: TGTGCCAGCAGTTACGAGGAACGGAGCAACACTGAAGCTTTCTTT

abundance: .
j_gene: TRBJ2-1
v_gene: TRBV5-1
d_gene: TRBD2
CDR3aa: CASSLGLAGGVEQFF
CDR3nt: TGCGCCAGCAGCTTGGGGCTAGCGGGAGGGGTTGAGCAGTTCTTC

abundance: .
j_gene: TRBJ1-1
v_gene: TRBV5-4
d_gene: .
CDR3aa: CASSANRGGNTEAFF
CDR3nt: TGTGCCAGCAGCGCAAACCGGGGGGGAAACACTGAAGCTTTCTTT

abundance: .
j_gene: TRBJ2-2
v_gene: TRBV6-5
d_gene: TRBD1
CDR3aa: CASSPDRANTGELFF
CDR3nt: TGTGCCAGCAGCCCAGACAGGGCGAACACCGGGGAGCTGTTTTTT

abundance: .
j_gene: TRBJ1-2
v_gene: TRBV6-5
d_gene: .
CDR3aa: CASSYSLRGYYTF
CDR3nt: TGTGCCAGCAGTTACTCGCTCCGCGGGTACTACACCTTC

abundance: .
j_gene: TRBJ2-7
v_gene: TRBV7-8
d_gene: TRBD2
CDR3aa: CASSLEVSGNPPYYEQYF
CDR3nt: TGTGCCAGCAGCTTAGAGGTTAGCGGGAACCCCCCTTACTACGAGCAGTACTTC

abundance: .
j_gene: TRBJ1-1
v_gene: TRBV5-1
d_gene: TRBD1
CDR3aa: CASSFQGQITEAFF
CDR3nt: TGCGCCAGCAGCTTTCAGGGACAGATCACTGAAGCTTTCTTT

abundance: .
j_gene: TRBJ1-2
v_gene: TRBV5-1
d_gene: .
CDR3aa: CASSRDSTYGYTF
CDR3nt: TGCGCCAGCAGCCGCGACAGTACCTATGGCTACACCTTC

abundance: .
j_gene: TRBJ2-5
v_gene: TRBV6-6
d_gene: .
CDR3aa: CATYNRAGTQYF
CDR3nt: TGTGCCACGTACAACAGGGCAGGGACCCAGTACTTC

abundance: .
j_gene: TRBJ2-7
v_gene: TRBV6-1
d_gene: .
CDR3aa: CASRNPRGASYEQYF
CDR3nt: TGTGCCAGCAGAAACCCCCGGGGGGCCAGCTACGAGCAGTACTTC

abundance: many
j_gene: TRBJ2-7
v_gene: TRBV11-2
d_gene: .
CDR3aa: CASSLGQTYEQYF
CDR3nt: TGTGCCAGCAGCTTAGGGCAGACCTACGAGCAGTACTTC

abundance: .
j_gene: TRBJ2-7
v_gene: TRBV7-8
d_gene: .
CDR3aa: CASSLAISYEQYF
CDR3nt: TGTGCCAGCAGCTTAGCCATCTCCTACGAGCAGTACTTC

abundance: few
j_gene: TRBJ2-3
v_gene: TRBV7-9
d_gene: TRBD1
CDR3aa: CASRPRDREQDSTDTQYF
CDR3nt: TGTGCCAGCAGGCCCCGGGACAGGGAACAAGATAGCACAGATACGCAGTATTTT

abundance: .
j_gene: TRBJ1-5
v_gene: TRBV6-5
d_gene: .
CDR3aa: CASSRGENQPQHF
CDR3nt: TGTGCCAGCAGCCGGGGGGAGAATCAGCCCCAGCATTTT

abundance: .
j_gene: TRBJ1-2
v_gene: TRBV6-5
d_gene: TRBD1
CDR3aa: CASRLGQGIYGYTF
CDR3nt: TGTGCCAGCAGACTGGGACAGGGAATATATGGCTACACCTTC

abundance: .
j_gene: TRBJ2-7
v_gene: TRBV18
d_gene: .
CDR3aa: CASSPGEGVHEQYF
CDR3nt: TGTGCCAGCTCACCCGGGGAGGGGGTCCACGAGCAGTACTTC

abundance: .
j_gene: TRBJ2-2
v_gene: TRBV2
d_gene: TRBD2
CDR3aa: CASSGTSGGTGELFF
CDR3nt: TGTGCCAGCAGTGGGACTAGCGGCGGTACCGGGGAGCTGTTTTTT

abundance: .
j_gene: TRBJ1-2
v_gene: TRBV7-2
d_gene: .
CDR3aa: CASSRSTTNYGYTF
CDR3nt: TGTGCCAGCAGCCGGAGTACAACCAACTATGGCTACACCTTC

abundance: .
j_gene: TRBJ1-4
v_gene: TRBV30
d_gene: .
CDR3aa: CAWGGRVGEKLFF
CDR3nt: TGTGCCTGGGGGGGGAGGGTAGGTGAAAAACTGTTTTTT

abundance: .
j_gene: TRBJ2-7
v_gene: TRBV11-3
d_gene: .
CDR3aa: CASSLAQVLDRRSSYEQYF
CDR3nt: TGTGCCAGCAGCTTAGCTCAAGTACTAGACAGGAGGAGCTCCTACGAGCAGTACTTC

abundance: .
j_gene: TRBJ2-3
v_gene: TRBV5-1
d_gene: TRBD2
CDR3aa: CASSLALAGEGGTQYF
CDR3nt: TGCGCCAGCAGCTTGGCTCTAGCGGGAGAGGGAGGTACGCAGTATTTT

abundance: .
j_gene: TRBJ1-1
v_gene: TRBV11-1
d_gene: .
CDR3aa: CASSEGNTEAFF
CDR3nt: TGTGCCAGCAGCGAGGGGAACACTGAAGCTTTCTTT

abundance: .
j_gene: TRBJ1-2
v_gene: TRBV6-5
d_gene: .
CDR3aa: CASSVADSSYGYTF
CDR3nt: TGTGCCAGCAGCGTCGCGGACAGCTCGTATGGCTACACCTTC

abundance: .
j_gene: TRBJ1-3
v_gene: TRBV5-1
d_gene: .
CDR3aa: CASSRGGDRASSGNTIYF
CDR3nt: TGCGCCAGCAGCCGGGGGGGCGACAGAGCCAGCTCTGGAAACACCATATATTTT

abundance: .
j_gene: TRBJ2-7
v_gene: TRBV6-5
d_gene: .
CDR3aa: CASYRGEQYF
CDR3nt: TGTGCCAGCTACCGGGGGGAGCAGTACTTC

abundance: few
j_gene: TRBJ2-7
v_gene: TRBV27
d_gene: TRBD2
CDR3aa: CASSSGGDYEQYF
CDR3nt: TGTGCCAGCAGTTCGGGAGGGGATTACGAGCAGTACTTC

abundance: .
j_gene: TRBJ1-1
v_gene: TRBV6-5
d_gene: .
CDR3aa: CASSRRGRGDTEAFF
CDR3nt: TGTGCCAGCAGTCGCCGGGGCAGGGGCGACACTGAAGCTTTCTTT

abundance: .
j_gene: TRBJ1-5
v_gene: TRBV5-1
d_gene: .
CDR3aa: CASSVGEINQPQHF
CDR3nt: TGCGCCAGCAGCGTAGGGGAAATCAATCAGCCCCAGCATTTT

abundance: few
j_gene: TRBJ1-1
v_gene: TRBV2
d_gene: .
CDR3aa: CASSIDVGVPEAFF
CDR3nt: TGTGCCAGCAGTATCGACGTGGGCGTCCCTGAAGCTTTCTTT

abundance: .
j_gene: TRBJ2-7
v_gene: TRBV6-5
d_gene: .
CDR3aa: CASTPDRQSSYEQYF
CDR3nt: TGTGCCAGCACCCCTGACAGGCAGAGCTCCTACGAGCAGTACTTC